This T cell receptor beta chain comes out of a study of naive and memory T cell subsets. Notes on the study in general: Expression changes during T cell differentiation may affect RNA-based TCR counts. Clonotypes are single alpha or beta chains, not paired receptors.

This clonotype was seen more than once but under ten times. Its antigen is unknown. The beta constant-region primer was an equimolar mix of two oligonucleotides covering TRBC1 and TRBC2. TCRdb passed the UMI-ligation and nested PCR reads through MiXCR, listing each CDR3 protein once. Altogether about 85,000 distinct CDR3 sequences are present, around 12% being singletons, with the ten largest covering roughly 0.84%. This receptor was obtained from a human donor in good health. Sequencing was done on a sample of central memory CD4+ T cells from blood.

The CDR3 spells CASSLETSSNEQFF. CDR3 coding DNA: TGCGCCAGCAGCTTGGAAACTAGCTCTAATGAGCAGTTCTTC. This chain uses TRBV5-1 with TRBJ2-1; D possibly corresponds to TRBD2 (6 bases). Germline V gene sequence: CDR1 SGHRS, CDR2 YFSETQ. The CDR3 covers 14 residues. Trimming took 0 bases from V and 7 from J, leaving 11 bases between them.